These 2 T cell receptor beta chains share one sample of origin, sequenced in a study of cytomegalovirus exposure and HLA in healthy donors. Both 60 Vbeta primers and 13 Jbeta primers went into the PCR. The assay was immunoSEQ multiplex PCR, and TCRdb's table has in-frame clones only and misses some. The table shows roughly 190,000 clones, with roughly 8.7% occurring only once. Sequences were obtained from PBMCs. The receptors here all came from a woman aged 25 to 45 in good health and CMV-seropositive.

CDR3 residues: CASSSGTVLRETQYF. In nucleotides, the CDR3 is TGTGCCAGCAGCTCCGGGACAGTACTCAGAGAGACCCAGTACTTC. The rearrangement uses TRBV7-8 and TRBJ2-5; the match to TRBD1 covers 7 bases. Germline CDR1 and CDR2: SGHVS and FQNEAQ. V lost 4 bases and J lost 4; bases outside the gene matches: 9. The CDR3 has 15 residues.

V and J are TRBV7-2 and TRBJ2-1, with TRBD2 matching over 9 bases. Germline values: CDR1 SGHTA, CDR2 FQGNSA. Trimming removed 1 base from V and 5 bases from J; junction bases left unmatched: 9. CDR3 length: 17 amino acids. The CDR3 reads CASSLEFSGSRNNEQFF. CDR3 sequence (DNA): TGTGCCAGCAGCTTAGAATTTAGCGGGAGTAGGAACAATGAGCAGTTCTTC.